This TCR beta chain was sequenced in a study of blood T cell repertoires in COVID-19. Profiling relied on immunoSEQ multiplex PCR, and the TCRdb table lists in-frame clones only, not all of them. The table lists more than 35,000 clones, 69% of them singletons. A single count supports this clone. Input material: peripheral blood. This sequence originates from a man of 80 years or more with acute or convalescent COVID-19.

The CDR3 sequence: CASSGRVYEQYF. In nucleotides, the CDR3 is TGTGCCAGCAGCGGCAGGGTCTACGAGCAGTACTTC. This chain connects TRBV6-4 to TRBJ2-7, with a possible D match to TRBD1 (5 bases). Germline-derived CDR1 and CDR2 are MRHNA and SNTAGT. CDR3 length equals 12 residues. V lost 6 bases, J lost 3 bases, and 9 bases lay in between.